The 19 T cell receptor beta chains below come from one sample, sequenced in a study of Ad26.COV2.S vaccination and SARS-CoV-2 variants. Described treatment: approximately 18 received Ad26.COV2.S at low or high dose, single or two shots; several received placebo; per-sample allocation not given. Day 63 after the first injection of vaccine or placebo was the sampling time. Repertoires were generated with immunoSEQ multiplex PCR, while TCRdb's copy carries only in-frame clones and drops some. The table records fewer than 800,000 clones, around 92% of them present only once. This sample comprised peripheral blood, obtained in a trial of Ad26.COV2.S vaccine versus placebo. Receptors were obtained from a person between 18 and 65 years old who received the Ad26.COV2.S COVID-19 vaccine or a placebo.

The table lists this clone with a few counts. This chain joins TRBV27 and TRBJ1-5; D is uncertain. CDR1 is MNHEY, CDR2 SMNVEV, per germline (reference sequence). CDR3 size: 15 residues. Trimming took 0 bases from V and 7 from J, leaving 13 bases between them. The CDR3 protein is CASSLSRSLSQPQHF. CDR3 nucleotide sequence: TGTGCCAGCAGTTTATCGAGATCACTGTCCCAGCCCCAGCATTTT.

The V gene is TRBV7-8, the J gene TRBJ2-7, with D maybe TRBD1 (5 bases). There are 12 residues in the CDR3. Germline V lookup: CDR1 SGHVS, CDR2 FQNEAQ. Trimming left V 5 bases short and J 7 bases short, with 12 bases between. CDR3 sequence reads: CASSPLTEEQYF. DNA of the CDR3: TGTGCCAGCAGCCCCCTGACAGAGGAGCAGTACTTC.

The genes are TRBV6-1 and TRBJ2-7; the D gene is possibly TRBD1 (5 bases). This CDR3 has 12 residues. Trimming removed 3 bases from V and 3 bases from J, with 6 bases in between. Germline V gives CDR1 MNHNS, CDR2 SASEGT. CDR3 nucleotide sequence: TGTGCCAGCAGTGATCAGGGCTACGAGCAGTACTTC. Amino acids: CASSDQGYEQYF.

V is TRBV6-2 or TRBV6-3 and J is TRBJ2-1; 10 nucleotides line up with TRBD2. Germline lookup yields CDR1 MNHEY and CDR2 SVGEGT. The V segment lost 6 bases and the J segment 5 bases; nucleotides outside the gene matches: 7. The CDR3 extends over 15 amino acids. This chain's CDR3 is CASRPPSGGDNEQFF. The CDR3, as DNA: TGTGCCAGCAGACCTCCTAGCGGGGGCGACAATGAGCAGTTCTTC.

This rearrangement joins TRBV9 to TRBJ2-2; D is unclear. The CDR3 is 14 residues long. From germline, CDR1 is SGDLS and CDR2 YYNGEE. V lost 6 bases and J 0 bases, leaving 9 bases between the germline ends. CDR3 region: CASKGTANTGELFF. The CDR3 DNA reads as TGTGCCAGCAAGGGCACAGCGAACACCGGGGAGCTGTTTTTT.

Comments on this clone: Possible read error: a much larger clone is one base away. This CDR3 is CASRPGTSGYEQYF. CDR3 nucleotide sequence: TGTGCCAGCAGACCCGGGACTAGCGGCTACGAGCAGTACTTC. The chain combines TRBV27 with TRBJ2-7, with 11 bases fitting TRBD2. This CDR3 is built from 14 residues. V was pared by 6 bases and J by 3 bases, with 4 bases of the junction left unmatched. CDR1 is MNHEY and CDR2 is SMNVEV in the germline V gene (reference sequence).

This rearrangement joins TRBV14 to TRBJ1-1, with D perhaps TRBD1 (6 bases). The length of the CDR3 is 20 residues. Trimming shortened V by 0 bases and J by 0 bases, and 23 bases separated the two germline ends. Germline V gives CDR1 SGHDN, CDR2 FVKESK. This CDR3 is CASSQESPAGAQPMNTEAFF. CDR3 DNA sequence: TGTGCCAGCAGCCAAGAGTCGCCCGCGGGGGCGCAGCCAATGAACACTGAAGCTTTCTTT.

In the case of this clone: Other DNA sequences in this specimen translate into the identical CDR3. J is TRBJ1-1 and V is TRBV12-3 or TRBV12-4, with D hard to call. V gave up 4 bases and J gave up 3 bases, with 9 bases separating them. There are 13 residues in the CDR3. CDR3 region: CASSYRVDTEAFF. The CDR3, as DNA: TGTGCCAGCAGTTATCGAGTTGACACTGAAGCTTTCTTT.

The V call is TRBV9, the J call TRBJ2-1, with 9 bases that match TRBD2. CDR3 size: 16 residues. Germline lookup yields CDR1 SGDLS and CDR2 YYNGEE. The V gene end was trimmed by 1 base and the J gene end by 3 bases; junction bases not matched to a gene: 5. As DNA, the CDR3 is TGTGCCAGCAGCGTAAGGAATAGCGGGGGCTACAATGAGCAGTTCTTC. It specifies CASSVRNSGGYNEQFF.

The CDR3 region is CAWSVRGSNQPQHF. The DNA of the CDR3 is TGTGCCTGGAGTGTACGGGGGAGCAATCAGCCCCAGCATTTT. V and J are TRBV30 and TRBJ1-5, with a weak D call TRBD1 (5 bases). The germline V gene encodes CDR1 GTSNPN and CDR2 SVGIG (reference sequence). This CDR3 spans 14 amino acids. The germline V and J ends were trimmed by 0 bases and 1 base, with 7 bases remaining between them.

As regards this clone: At the DNA level, this CDR3 is encoded by other sequences in the same sample as well. The chain has TRBV7-8 and TRBJ1-1, with TRBD1 as a possible D gene (5 bases). The CDR3 consists of 13 residues. Germline V gives CDR1 SGHVS, CDR2 FQNEAQ. Trimming shortened V by 6 bases and J by 4 bases, and 12 bases separated the two germline ends. Here the CDR3 reads CASSFQGGTEAFF. The CDR3 DNA is TGTGCCAGCAGTTTCCAGGGAGGCACTGAAGCTTTCTTT.

The chain joins TRBV5-8 to TRBJ2-3, with D maybe TRBD1 (6 bases). Trimming removed 4 bases from V and 3 bases from J, with 15 bases in between. This CDR3 comprises 15 residues. Germline lookup yields CDR1 SGHTS and CDR2 YDEGEE. CDR3 protein: CASSPLQGWTDTQYF. DNA for the CDR3: TGTGCCAGCAGCCCCCTCCAGGGGTGGACAGATACGCAGTATTTT.

This clone was counted once. The chain uses TRBV5-4 and TRBJ2-1; either TRBD1 or TRBD2 may supply D (5 bases each). Germline values: CDR1 SGHNT, CDR2 YYREEE (reference sequence). The V end was cut by 4 bases, the J end by 5 bases, with 16 bases between. CDR3 size: 15 residues. This CDR3 reads CASSPPGPKNNEQFF. In nucleotides, the CDR3 is TGTGCCAGCAGCCCGCCGGGACCTAAGAACAATGAGCAGTTCTTC.

This chain uses TRBV5-1 with TRBJ2-3, with no clear D. The CDR3 has 14 amino acids. The ends were cut back, 2 bases at V and 2 bases at J, with 9 bases in the middle. The germline V gene encodes CDR1 SGHRS and CDR2 YFSETQ. The CDR3 region is CASSFGPSTDTQYF. CDR3 coding DNA: TGCGCCAGCAGCTTCGGGCCTTCCACAGATACGCAGTATTTT.

The V and J genes are TRBV19 and TRBJ2-1, with D perhaps assigned TRBD1 or TRBD2 (6 bases each). Trimming stripped 5 bases from V and 6 bases from J, with 11 bases between. CDR1 and CDR2 from the germline V gene are LNHDA and SQIVND (reference sequence). This CDR3 has 13 amino acids. The CDR3 DNA is TGTGCCAGTAGTTTCGGGGGCGTCAATGAGCAGTTCTTC. Amino acids: CASSFGGVNEQFF.

This clone was counted once. J is TRBJ2-5 and V is TRBV5-1, with 9 nucleotides matching TRBD1. There are 15 residues in the CDR3. CDR1 and CDR2 from the germline V gene are SGHRS and YFSETQ. The trim removed 2 bases at V and 6 bases at J, leaving 8 bases unmatched. Here the CDR3 DNA reads TGCGCCAGCAGCTTAACTACAGGGGGCACTAAGACCCAGTACTTC. This translates into CASSLTTGGTKTQYF. The whole variable domain, filled in from reference TRBV5-1 and TRBJ2-5, reads KAGVTQTPRYLIKTRGQQVTLSCSPISGHRSVSWYQQTPGQGLQFLFEYFSETQRNKGNFPGRFSGRQFSNSRSEMNVSTLELGDSALYLCASSLTTGGTKTQYFGPGTRLLVL.

V is TRBV2 and J is TRBJ1-1; D uncertain. Trimming took off 5 bases at V and 0 bases at J, with 7 bases between the two ends. This CDR3 contains 13 residues. CDR1 is SNHLY and CDR2 is FYNNEI in the germline V gene. CDR3 sequence (DNA): TGTGCCAGCAGTCGGTTAATGAACACTGAAGCTTTCTTT. Encoded protein: CASSRLMNTEAFF.

V and J are TRBV7-9 and TRBJ1-1, with D unclear. The V and J ends lost 3 bases and 4 bases respectively, with 15 bases between them. Germline values: CDR1 SEHNR, CDR2 FQNEAQ (reference sequence). This CDR3 comprises 15 residues. The CDR3 loop is CASSLPVGPGTEAFF. The DNA of the CDR3 is TGTGCCAGCAGCTTGCCAGTAGGCCCAGGCACTGAAGCTTTCTTT.

The V call is TRBV7-2, the J call TRBJ2-4; a possible D gene is TRBD2 (7 bases). The V gene's germline CDR1 is SGHTA and CDR2 FQGNSA. This CDR3 is 14 amino acids long. The ends were cut back, 8 bases at V and 6 bases at J, with 17 bases in the middle. Written as DNA, the CDR3 is TGTGCCAGCCGGGGGGCAGACCAAAGAAACATTCAGTACTTC. As protein: CASRGADQRNIQYF.